The 26 T cell receptor beta chains in this list originate from one sample, sequenced in a study of identical twins. A single record per CDR3 protein comes from TCRdb applying MiXCR to the 5' RACE reads. Counted here are about 890,000 distinct CDR3 sequences, around 12% occurring once; the ten biggest clones make up 1.5% to 2%. These data were likewise used in another study, on yellow fever vaccine responses in identical twins.

Sequencing used PBMCs. All receptors come from a woman younger than 35 in good health.

This sequence joins TRBV20-1 and TRBJ2-5, with D perhaps TRBD1 (6 bases). There are 13 residues in the CDR3. The V end was cut by 6 bases, the J end by 1 base, with 12 bases between. In germline, CDR1 is DFQATT, CDR2 SNEGSKA (reference sequence). The CDR3 DNA is TGCAGTGCCAGAAAGACAGGCCAAGAGACCCAGTACTTC. This encodes CSARKTGQETQYF.

This clonotype has at least ten counts. This chain links TRBV18 with TRBJ1-3; D is unclear. The CDR3 is made up of 13 amino acids. V lost 2 bases and J lost 9, with 11 bases in between. Germline-derived CDR1 and CDR2 are KGHSH and LQKENI. The CDR3 reads CASSPEQAGTIYF. As DNA, the CDR3 is TGTGCCAGCTCACCAGAGCAGGCCGGCACCATATATTTT.

The sample holds a few counts of this clonotype. The V and J genes are TRBV18 and TRBJ1-4; no reliable D call. Germline-derived CDR1 and CDR2 are KGHSH and LQKENI. V was pared by 3 bases and J by 5 bases, with 13 bases between. This CDR3 has 15 residues. The CDR3 region has the DNA TGTGCCAGCTCACCGAGTGATTGGATCAATGAAAAACTGTTTTTT. This translates into CASSPSDWINEKLFF.

This sequence joins TRBV4-1 and TRBJ2-4; 9 nucleotides agree with TRBD2. Trimming cost V 3 bases and J 2 bases; bases outside gene matches: 11. In germline, CDR1 is MGHRA, CDR2 YSYEKL. The CDR3 loop spans 18 amino acids. The DNA of the CDR3 is TGCGCCAGCAGCCACGGTGGCGGGGGGGCTCTATCCAAAAACATTCAGTACTTC. It specifies CASSHGGGGALSKNIQYF.

This clonotype was seen more than once but under ten times. The chain combines TRBV10-3 with TRBJ1-2, with 7 bases aligning to TRBD1. The V gene end was trimmed by 3 bases and the J gene end by 4 bases; junction bases not matched to a gene: 11. From germline, CDR1 is ENHRY and CDR2 SYGVKD. There are 16 residues in the CDR3. In DNA, the CDR3 is TGTGCCATCAGTGAACAGGGGAGTAGTGCGAGCTATGGCTACACCTTC. Translating gives CAISEQGSSASYGYTF.

In regard to this clonotype: Given a much more abundant clone one base away, this may be a read error. This CDR3 is CASSQFTSPGEPFF. The DNA of the CDR3 is TGCGCCAGCAGCCAATTCACTAGCCCCGGGGAGCCGTTTTTT. The chain carries TRBV4-1 and TRBJ2-2, with D perhaps TRBD2 (6 bases). Germline V gene lookup returns CDR1 MGHRA and CDR2 YSYEKL. The CDR3 spans 14 residues.

This clonotype was observed a handful of times. J is TRBJ2-7 and V is TRBV7-8; D is ambiguous. The germline CDR1 and CDR2 sequences are SGHVS and FQNEAQ. Trimming pared 2 bases from V and 2 bases from J, leaving 7 bases between. This CDR3 is 13 amino acids long. CDR3 residues: CASSLSNPYEQYV. The CDR3, as DNA: TGTGCCAGCAGCTTAAGTAACCCCTACGAGCAGTACGTC.

The genes are TRBV27 and TRBJ2-3; TRBD2 agrees at 8 bases. Trimming removed 10 bases from V and 0 bases from J; junction bases left unmatched: 0. Germline CDR1 MNHEY, CDR2 SMNVEV (reference sequence). This CDR3 region has 12 residues. The CDR3 DNA reads TGTGCCATAGCGGGGAGCACAGATACGCAGTATTTT. This sequence encodes CAIAGSTDTQYF.

V gene TRBV29-1 combines with J gene TRBJ2-7; D unclear. The CDR3 is 13 residues long. Looked up from germline, CDR1 is SQVTM and CDR2 is ANQGSEA. V gave up 7 bases and J gave up 0 bases, with 13 bases separating them. The CDR3 DNA follows: TGCAGCGCCAGAGCAACCCTCTCCTACGAGCAGTACTTC. Its protein product is CSARATLSYEQYF.

The chain has TRBV9 and TRBJ2-7; possible D gene TRBD1, 6 bases. V lost 7 bases, J lost 5 bases, and 16 bases lay in between. The CDR3 is 13 amino acids. CDR1 and CDR2 from the germline V gene are SGDLS and YYNGEE. The CDR3 DNA sequence: TGTGCCAGCTCCCTTAGGGGGAGTAACGAGCAGTACTTC. Its translation: CASSLRGSNEQYF. The complete variable domain, with remaining parts taken from reference TRBV9 and TRBJ2-7, reads DSGVTQTPKHLITATGQRVTLRCSPRSGDLSVYWYQQSLDQGLQFLIQYYNGEERAKGNILERFSAQQFPDLHSELNLSSLELGDSALYFCASSLRGSNEQYFGPGTRLTVT.

This clonotype was seen a few times. The chain recombines TRBV6-5 with TRBJ2-1; no firm D call. Per the germline V gene, CDR1 is MNHEY and CDR2 is SVGAGI. The ends were cut back, 2 bases at V and 4 bases at J, with 6 bases in the middle. The CDR3 runs to 13 residues. This chain's CDR3 is CASSYDGYNEQFF. In DNA, the CDR3 is TGTGCCAGCAGTTACGATGGGTACAATGAGCAGTTCTTC.

This clonotype has ten or more counts. The rearrangement joins TRBV28 to TRBJ2-1; 9 bases fit TRBD2. CDR1 is MDHEN, CDR2 SYDVKM, per germline. V shed 7 bases, J shed 0 bases, and the junction held 4 bases outside the gene matches. The CDR3 sequence is 15 residues long. The CDR3: CASTSSGTSYNEQFF. The CDR3 nucleotides are TGTGCCAGCACCTCTAGCGGGACCTCCTACAATGAGCAGTTCTTC.

There are a few counts of this clonotype. The chain carries TRBV19 and TRBJ2-6; 8 nucleotides match TRBD2. The CDR3 contains 16 residues. J was trimmed by 2 bases and V by 6 bases; bases with no gene match: 6. Germline V gene data show CDR1 as LNHDA and CDR2 as SQIVND (reference sequence). The CDR3 DNA follows: TGTGCCAGTAGGGCTAGCGGGCATCCTGGGGCCAACGTCCTGACTTTC. This codes for CASRASGHPGANVLTF.

The rearrangement uses TRBV4-2 and TRBJ2-3; 11 positions agree with TRBD2. The V segment lost 3 bases and the J segment 5 bases; nucleotides outside the gene matches: 7. The CDR3 has 16 amino acids. From germline, CDR1 is LGHNA and CDR2 YNFKEQ. CDR3: CASSQVAGGLIDTQYF. The CDR3 coding sequence is TGTGCCAGCAGCCAGGTAGCGGGGGGGCTGATAGATACGCAGTATTTT.

This clonotype was counted between two and nine times. The chain carries TRBV20-1 and TRBJ1-1; TRBD1 aligns across 9 bases. The J segment lost 3 bases and the V segment lost 4 bases, leaving 3 bases of the junction unmatched. There are 13 residues in the CDR3. Looked up from germline, CDR1 is DFQATT and CDR2 is SNEGSKA (reference sequence). The CDR3 DNA reads as TGCAGTGCTACGACAGGGGGGGACACTGAAGCTTTCTTT. It specifies CSATTGGDTEAFF.

This clonotype was recorded a few times. The V gene is TRBV5-1, the J gene TRBJ2-5; 9 bases agree with TRBD1. V was clipped by 4 bases and J by 2 bases; unmatched bases: 12. The CDR3 has 17 residues. The germline gives CDR1 SGHRS, CDR2 YFSETQ. The DNA of the CDR3 is TGCGCCAGCAGCCAGACGAGGGACAGGGTACCTCAAGAGACCCAGTACTTC. As protein: CASSQTRDRVPQETQYF. Full variable domain (rest looked up from reference TRBV5-1 and TRBJ2-5): KAGVTQTPRYLIKTRGQQVTLSCSPISGHRSVSWYQQTPGQGLQFLFEYFSETQRNKGNFPGRFSGRQFSNSRSEMNVSTLELGDSALYLCASSQTRDRVPQETQYFGPGTRLLVL.

The chain carries TRBV10-1 and TRBJ2-1, with 8 bases matching TRBD2. Trimming removed 2 bases from V and 0 bases from J; junction bases left unmatched: 9. CDR1 and CDR2 from the germline V gene are WNHNN and SYGVQD (reference sequence). CDR3 size: 18 residues. The DNA for the CDR3 is TGCGCCAGCAGTGAGGGCCTAGCGGGCCGTAGCTCCTACAATGAGCAGTTCTTC. Its translation is CASSEGLAGRSSYNEQFF.

This chain links TRBV4-1 with TRBJ2-7; 8 bases align to TRBD2. This CDR3 contains 17 residues. The germline gives CDR1 MGHRA, CDR2 YSYEKL. V lost 2 bases, J lost 4 bases, and 13 bases stayed unmatched. CDR3 protein: CASSQPLAGSLAYEQYF. The DNA for the CDR3 is TGCGCCAGCAGCCAACCCTTAGCGGGATCCCTGGCATACGAGCAGTACTTC.

This clonotype has more than one count but fewer than ten. The gene calls are TRBV10-3 and TRBJ2-7; D is uncertain. The CDR3 runs 11 residues. Deletions cut 3 bases from V and 4 bases from J, with 4 bases between. Looked up from germline, CDR1 is ENHRY and CDR2 is SYGVKD. The CDR3 DNA sequence: TGTGCCATCAGTGACGGATACGAGCAGTACGTC. Translation gives CAISDGYEQYV.

The chain links TRBV7-9 to TRBJ2-1; 7 bases fit TRBD1. Germline values: CDR1 SEHNR, CDR2 FQNEAQ (reference sequence). This CDR3 has 17 residues. V was clipped by 1 base and J by 1 base; unmatched bases: 7. For the CDR3, the DNA is TGTGCCAGCAGCTTAGGTTCCGGGACAGTTTCCTACAATGAGCAGTTCTTC. This encodes CASSLGSGTVSYNEQFF.

V usage is TRBV5-1 and J usage is TRBJ2-3; weak D call: TRBD1 (5 bases). Between the trimmed V and J ends, which lost 4 bases and 4 bases, there was a span of 19 bases. Germline V gene sequence: CDR1 SGHRS, CDR2 YFSETQ. CDR3 length equals 16 residues. Here the CDR3 reads CASSELPGSVSDTQYF. The CDR3 coding sequence is TGCGCCAGCAGCGAGCTCCCAGGGTCAGTCTCAGATACGCAGTATTTT.

This clonotype was seen only a few times. This chain joins TRBV4-1 and TRBJ2-6; D remains unclear. The germline V gene encodes CDR1 MGHRA and CDR2 YSYEKL. Between the trimmed V and J ends, which lost 4 bases and 0 bases, there was a span of 19 bases. This CDR3 is built from 19 residues. The DNA for the CDR3 is TGCGCCAGCAGCCCCATTGAGGTAGCTGTGAACTCTGGGGCCAACGTCCTGACTTTC. As protein: CASSPIEVAVNSGANVLTF.

This clonotype was found a few times. The chain couples TRBV29-1 to TRBJ1-2; no reliable D call. The CDR3 loop spans 17 amino acids. V gave up 0 bases and J gave up 7 bases, with 24 bases separating them. Per the germline V gene, CDR1 is SQVTM and CDR2 is ANQGSEA. The CDR3 bases are TGCAGCGTTGAAGATCCGCCAGGTATTGACGCGATCGGTGGCTACACCTTC. Translating gives CSVEDPPGIDAIGGYTF.

This chain connects TRBV20-1 to TRBJ2-3; 9 bases line up with TRBD2. The CDR3 has 14 amino acids. Germline V lookup: CDR1 DFQATT, CDR2 SNEGSKA (reference sequence). Unmatched junction bases numbered 9, after V lost 6 bases and J lost 5 bases. In DNA, the CDR3 is TGCAGTGCCGGAAGCGGGGGGAAGGGAGATACGCAGTATTTT. It translates to CSAGSGGKGDTQYF.

The chain employs TRBV12-3 or TRBV12-4 and TRBJ2-3; a possible D gene is TRBD1 (7 bases). The CDR3 runs to 11 residues. The V and J ends lost 6 bases and 10 bases respectively, with 11 bases between them. As DNA, the CDR3 is TGTGCCAGCAGCCAGGGGGGCTCGCAGTATTTT. Protein sequence: CASSQGGSQYF.

This clonotype was counted ten times or more. This sequence joins TRBV6-6 and TRBJ1-2; D remains unclear. The V end lost 2 bases, the J end lost 8 bases, and 9 bases lay between the germline ends. Germline-derived CDR1 and CDR2 are MNHNY and SVGAGI (reference sequence). This CDR3 has 12 residues. This CDR3 is CASSYGVGGYTF. The CDR3 coding sequence is TGTGCCAGCAGTTACGGGGTCGGGGGCTACACCTTC.